This T cell receptor (beta chain) appears in the sequencing data of a study of a mutant IDH1 vaccine in newly diagnosed glioma. Study background: Weeks 1, 3, 5, 7, 11, 15, 19 and 23 were when patients received their eight vaccinations.

The protocol was immunoSEQ multiplex PCR, while the TCRdb copy is restricted to in-frame clones and leaves out a portion. The data show approximately 50,000 clones, 80% to 90% seen once. Per germline, CDR1 SGHAT and CDR2 FQNNGV. CDR3 size: 13 residues. J was trimmed by 9 bases and V by 8 bases; bases with no gene match: 9. Sample time point: week 23, last vaccination. Vaccinated patients received 300 ug of mutant IDH1 20-mer peptide per dose, with topical imiquimod. Comments on this clone: Its target is not known.

The V and J genes are TRBV11-2 and TRBJ1-2; 10 positions agree with TRBD1. The TCR was taken from a man in his forties with glioma. Sample: PBMCs, taken from a glioma patient whose treatment included an IDH1 peptide vaccine. CDR3 nucleotide sequence: TGTGCCAGCTCGGCCCGGGACAGGGGTCGCTACACCTTC. Its translation: CASSARDRGRYTF.